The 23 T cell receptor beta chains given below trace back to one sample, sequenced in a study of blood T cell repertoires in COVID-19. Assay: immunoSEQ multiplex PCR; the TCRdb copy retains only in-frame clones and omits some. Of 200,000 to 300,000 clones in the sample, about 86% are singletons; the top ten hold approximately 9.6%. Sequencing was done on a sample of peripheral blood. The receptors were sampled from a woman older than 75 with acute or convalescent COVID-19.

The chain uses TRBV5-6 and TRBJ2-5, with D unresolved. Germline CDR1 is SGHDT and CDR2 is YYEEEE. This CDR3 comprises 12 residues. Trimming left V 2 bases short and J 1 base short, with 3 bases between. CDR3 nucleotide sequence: TGTGCCAGCAGCTTAGCCCAAGAGACCCAGTACTTC. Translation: CASSLAQETQYF.

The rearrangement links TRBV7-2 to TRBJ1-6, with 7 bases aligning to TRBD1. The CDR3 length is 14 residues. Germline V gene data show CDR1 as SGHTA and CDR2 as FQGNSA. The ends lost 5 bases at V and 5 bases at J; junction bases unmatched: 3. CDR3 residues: CASSRGPDNSPLHF. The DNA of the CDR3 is TGTGCCAGCAGCAGGGGGCCGGATAATTCACCCCTCCACTTT.

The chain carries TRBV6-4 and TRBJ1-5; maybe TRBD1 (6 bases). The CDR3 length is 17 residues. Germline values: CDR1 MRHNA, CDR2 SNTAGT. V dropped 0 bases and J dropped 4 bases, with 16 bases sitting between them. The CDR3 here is CASSDSTRAGTNQPQHF. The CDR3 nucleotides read TGTGCCAGCAGTGACTCGACAAGGGCAGGGACAAATCAGCCCCAGCATTTT.

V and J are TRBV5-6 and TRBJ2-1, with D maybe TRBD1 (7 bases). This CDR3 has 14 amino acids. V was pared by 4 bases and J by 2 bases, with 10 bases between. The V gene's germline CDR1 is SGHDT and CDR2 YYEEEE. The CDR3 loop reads CASSAGQPYNEQFF. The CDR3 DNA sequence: TGTGCCAGCAGCGCGGGACAGCCCTACAATGAGCAGTTCTTC.

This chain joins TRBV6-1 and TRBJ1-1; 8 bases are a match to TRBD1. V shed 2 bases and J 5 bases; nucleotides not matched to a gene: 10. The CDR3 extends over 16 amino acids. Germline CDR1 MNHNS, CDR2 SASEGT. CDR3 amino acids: CASSERYPGGRTEAFF. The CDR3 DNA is TGTGCCAGCAGTGAAAGGTACCCAGGGGGCCGAACTGAAGCTTTCTTT.

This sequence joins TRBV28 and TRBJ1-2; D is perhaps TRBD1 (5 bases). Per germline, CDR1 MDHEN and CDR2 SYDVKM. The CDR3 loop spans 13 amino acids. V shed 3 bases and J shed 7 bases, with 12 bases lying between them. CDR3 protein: CASSLGQGIGYTF. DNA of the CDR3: TGTGCCAGCAGTTTGGGCCAGGGAATTGGCTACACCTTC.

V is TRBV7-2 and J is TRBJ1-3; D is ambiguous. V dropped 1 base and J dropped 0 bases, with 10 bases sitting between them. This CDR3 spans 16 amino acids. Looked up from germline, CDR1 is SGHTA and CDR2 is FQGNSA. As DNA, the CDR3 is TGTGCCAGCAGCTTAGGGCCAGGTAGCTCTGGAAACACCATATATTTT. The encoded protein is CASSLGPGSSGNTIYF.

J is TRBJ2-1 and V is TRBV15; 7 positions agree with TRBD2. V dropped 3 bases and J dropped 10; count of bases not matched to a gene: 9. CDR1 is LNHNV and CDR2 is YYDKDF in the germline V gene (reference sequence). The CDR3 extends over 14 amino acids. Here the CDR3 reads CATSSQGGVNEQFF. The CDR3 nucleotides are TGTGCCACCAGCAGTCAGGGAGGGGTTAACGAGCAGTTCTTC.

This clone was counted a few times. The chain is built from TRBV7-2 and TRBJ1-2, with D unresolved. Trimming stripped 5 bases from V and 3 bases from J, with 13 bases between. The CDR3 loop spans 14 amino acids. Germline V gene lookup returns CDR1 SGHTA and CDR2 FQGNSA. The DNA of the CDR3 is TGTGCCAGCAGCCCCCAGGAGGGCCACTATGGCTACACCTTC. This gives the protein CASSPQEGHYGYTF.

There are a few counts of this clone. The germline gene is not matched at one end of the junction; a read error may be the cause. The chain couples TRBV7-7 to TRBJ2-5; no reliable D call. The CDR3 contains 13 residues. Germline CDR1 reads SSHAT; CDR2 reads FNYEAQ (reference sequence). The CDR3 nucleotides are TGTGCTAGCAGCTTCGGTCTTCAAGAGACCCAGTACTTC. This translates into CASSFGLQETQYF.

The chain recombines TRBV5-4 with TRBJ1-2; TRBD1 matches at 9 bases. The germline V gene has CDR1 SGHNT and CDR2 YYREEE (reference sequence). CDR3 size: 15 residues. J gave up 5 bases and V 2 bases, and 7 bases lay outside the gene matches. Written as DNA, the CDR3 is TGTGCCAGCAGCTTATATGACAGGGGGAGGTATGGCTACACCTTC. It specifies CASSLYDRGRYGYTF.

The CDR3 is CAISESRTVNYGYTF. The DNA for the CDR3 is TGTGCCATCAGTGAGTCCCGGACAGTTAACTATGGCTACACCTTC. J is TRBJ1-2 and V is TRBV10-3; possible D gene TRBD1, 6 bases. The CDR3 loop spans 15 amino acids. Germline CDR1 ENHRY, CDR2 SYGVKD. The germline V and J ends were trimmed by 0 bases and 1 base, with 9 bases remaining between them.

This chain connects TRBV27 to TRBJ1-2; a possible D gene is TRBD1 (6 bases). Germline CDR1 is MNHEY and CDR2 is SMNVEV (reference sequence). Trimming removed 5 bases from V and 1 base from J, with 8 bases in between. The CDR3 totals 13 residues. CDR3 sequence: CASSRGGNYGYTF. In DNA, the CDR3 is TGTGCCAGCAGTAGGGGGGGTAACTATGGCTACACCTTC.

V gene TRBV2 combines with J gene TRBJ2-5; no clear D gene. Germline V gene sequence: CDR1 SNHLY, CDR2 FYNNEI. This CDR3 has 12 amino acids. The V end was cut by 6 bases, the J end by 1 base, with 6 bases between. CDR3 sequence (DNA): TGTGCCAGCAGACTACTCCAAGAGACCCAGTACTTC. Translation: CASRLLQETQYF.

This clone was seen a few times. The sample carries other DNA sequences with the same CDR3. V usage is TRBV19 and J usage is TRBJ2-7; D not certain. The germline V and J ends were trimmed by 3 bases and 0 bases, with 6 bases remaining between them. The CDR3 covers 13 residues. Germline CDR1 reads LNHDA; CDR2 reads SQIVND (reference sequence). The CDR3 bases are TGTGCCAGTAGTATCGCAGTCTCCTACGAGCAGTACTTC. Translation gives CASSIAVSYEQYF.

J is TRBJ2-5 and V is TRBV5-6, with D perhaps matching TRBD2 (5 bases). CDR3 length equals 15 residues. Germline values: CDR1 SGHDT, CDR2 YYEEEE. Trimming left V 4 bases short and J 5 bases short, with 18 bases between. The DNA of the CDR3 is TGTGCCAGCAGCACCCGGGCCCCTGGCGGGGAGACCCAGTACTTC. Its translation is CASSTRAPGGETQYF.

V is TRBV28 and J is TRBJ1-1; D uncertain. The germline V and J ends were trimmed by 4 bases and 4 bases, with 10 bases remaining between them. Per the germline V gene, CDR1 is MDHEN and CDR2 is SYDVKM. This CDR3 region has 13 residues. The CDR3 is CASSSQRATEAFF. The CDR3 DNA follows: TGTGCCAGCAGTTCCCAGAGGGCCACTGAAGCTTTCTTT.

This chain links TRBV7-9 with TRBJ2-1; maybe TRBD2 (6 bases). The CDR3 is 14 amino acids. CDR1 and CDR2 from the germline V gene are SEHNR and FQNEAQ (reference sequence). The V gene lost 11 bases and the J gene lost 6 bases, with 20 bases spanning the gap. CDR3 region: CAARHRDSSNEQFF. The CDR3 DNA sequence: TGTGCCGCCCGACACCGGGACTCTTCCAATGAGCAGTTCTTC.

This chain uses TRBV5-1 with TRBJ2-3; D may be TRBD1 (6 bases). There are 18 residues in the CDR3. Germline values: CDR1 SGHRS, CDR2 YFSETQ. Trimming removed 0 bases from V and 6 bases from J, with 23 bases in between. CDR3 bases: TGCGCCAGCAGCTTGGGGGGGCGGAGCGACCCCTTCGGGGATACGCAGTATTTT. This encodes CASSLGGRSDPFGDTQYF. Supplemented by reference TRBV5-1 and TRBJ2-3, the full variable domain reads KAGVTQTPRYLIKTRGQQVTLSCSPISGHRSVSWYQQTPGQGLQFLFEYFSETQRNKGNFPGRFSGRQFSNSRSEMNVSTLELGDSALYLCASSLGGRSDPFGDTQYFGPGTRLTVL.

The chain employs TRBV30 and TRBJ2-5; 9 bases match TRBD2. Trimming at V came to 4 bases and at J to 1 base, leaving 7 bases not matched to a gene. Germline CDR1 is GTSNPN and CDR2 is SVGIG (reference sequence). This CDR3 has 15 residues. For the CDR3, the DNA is TGTGCCTGGACGCGGGGGGGACCATTCCAAGAGACCCAGTACTTC. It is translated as CAWTRGGPFQETQYF. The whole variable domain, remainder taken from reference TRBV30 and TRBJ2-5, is SQTIHQWPATLVQPVGSPLSLECTVEGTSNPNLYWYRQAAGRGLQLLFYSVGIGQISSEVPQNLSASRPQDRQFILSSKKLLLSDSGFYLCAWTRGGPFQETQYFGPGTRLLVL.

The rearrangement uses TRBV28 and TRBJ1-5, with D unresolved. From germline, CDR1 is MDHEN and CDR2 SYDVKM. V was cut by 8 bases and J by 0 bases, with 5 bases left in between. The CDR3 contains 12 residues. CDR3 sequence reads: CASLNSNQPQHF. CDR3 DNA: TGTGCCAGCTTAAATAGCAATCAGCCCCAGCATTTT.

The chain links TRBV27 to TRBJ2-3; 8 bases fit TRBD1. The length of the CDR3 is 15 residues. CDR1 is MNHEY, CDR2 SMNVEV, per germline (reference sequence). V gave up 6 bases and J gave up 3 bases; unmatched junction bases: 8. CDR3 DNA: TGTGCCAGCAGCCACAGGGGGGTAAGGACAGATACGCAGTATTTT. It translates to CASSHRGVRTDTQYF.

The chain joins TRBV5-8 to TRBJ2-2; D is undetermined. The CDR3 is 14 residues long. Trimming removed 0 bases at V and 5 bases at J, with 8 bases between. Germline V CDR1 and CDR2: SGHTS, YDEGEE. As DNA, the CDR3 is TGTGCCAGCAGCTTGGTTTCTGCGACCGGGGAGCTGTTTTTT. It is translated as CASSLVSATGELFF.